The next 17 T cell receptor beta chains were all read from a single sample in a study of T cells in Graves' hyperthyroidism and ophthalmopathy. There were TCR beta CDR3 regions amplified from RNA transcripts. First-round RT-PCR of the TCR CDR3 relied on the HTBI primer set. TCRdb reprocessed the multiplex PCR reads with MiXCR, giving one entry per CDR3 protein. The table shows almost 500,000 distinct CDR3 sequences, with about 20% occurring only once. Sequencing input: blood. The receptors shown here come from a woman aged 70 to 79 with Graves' ophthalmopathy.

This clonotype has a count of ten or more. The V gene is TRBV7-6, the J gene TRBJ2-1; D unresolved. The V end lost 5 bases, the J end lost 6 bases, and 8 bases lay between the germline ends. The CDR3 covers 12 residues. CDR1 and CDR2 (germline): SGHVS, FNYEAQ. The CDR3 DNA follows: TGTGCCAGCAGCAGGAGTGGCAATGAGCAGTTCTTC. Translating gives CASSRSGNEQFF.

This clonotype was detected ten times or more. This chain connects TRBV12-3 or TRBV12-4 to TRBJ1-1, with D unclear. The CDR3 sequence is 14 residues long. Trimming left V 3 bases short and J 5 bases short, with 13 bases between. The CDR3 sequence: CASSLGSPRTEAFF. In DNA, the CDR3 is TGTGCCAGCAGTTTGGGGTCCCCCAGGACTGAAGCTTTCTTT.

This clonotype occurred many times. This sequence joins TRBV7-9 and TRBJ2-7; TRBD2 matches at 8 bases. V shed 3 bases and J 3 bases; nucleotides not matched to a gene: 13. CDR1 and CDR2 (germline): SEHNR, FQNEAQ (reference sequence). The CDR3 sequence is 17 residues long. CDR3 sequence: CASSLVAGMYYDYEQYF. The CDR3 DNA is TGTGCCAGCAGCTTGGTAGCGGGAATGTATTATGACTACGAGCAGTACTTC.

This chain joins TRBV19 and TRBJ2-7, with D tentatively TRBD2 (6 bases). The CDR3 has 15 amino acids. The V and J ends lost 5 bases and 1 base respectively, with 15 bases between them. CDR1 LNHDA and CDR2 SQIVND come from the germline V gene (reference sequence). CDR3 region: CASSRMGGGSYEQYF. The CDR3 nucleotides are TGTGCCAGTAGTCGGATGGGGGGAGGATCCTACGAGCAGTACTTC. The complete variable domain, with remaining parts taken from reference TRBV19 and TRBJ2-7, reads DGGITQSPKYLFRKEGQNVTLSCEQNLNHDAMYWYRQDPGQGLRLIYYSQIVNDFQKGDIAEGYSVSREKKESFPLTVTSAQKNPTAFYLCASSRMGGGSYEQYFGPGTRLTVT.

This chain uses TRBV12-3 or TRBV12-4 with TRBJ1-1; the match to TRBD1 covers 10 bases. The CDR3 is 16 residues long. The V gene end was trimmed by 5 bases and the J gene end by 4 bases; junction bases not matched to a gene: 10. The CDR3 DNA is TGTGCCAGCAGTCCCCGACAGGGGGCATTCCCCACTGAAGCTTTCTTT. Residues: CASSPRQGAFPTEAFF.

This clonotype was seen ten or more times. The chain combines TRBV28 with TRBJ2-6; tentative D call: TRBD2 (6 bases). This CDR3 comprises 14 residues. The germline V gene has CDR1 MDHEN and CDR2 SYDVKM. V lost 6 bases and J 0 bases, leaving 6 bases between the germline ends. This CDR3 is CASSGSSGANVLTF. The CDR3, as DNA: TGTGCCAGCAGCGGGAGCTCTGGGGCCAACGTCCTGACTTTC.

The chain joins TRBV4-1 to TRBJ1-2, with D perhaps matching TRBD1 (5 bases). The V end was cut by 1 base, the J end by 4 bases, with 10 bases between. The germline V gene encodes CDR1 MGHRA and CDR2 YSYEKL. The CDR3 totals 14 residues. CDR3 protein: CASSQAPGPYGYTF. The CDR3 DNA follows: TGCGCCAGCAGCCAAGCCCCAGGGCCCTATGGCTACACCTTC.

The gene calls are TRBV18 and TRBJ1-1; D not certain. This CDR3 contains 15 residues. V lost 3 bases and J lost 4, with 15 bases in between. From germline, CDR1 is KGHSH and CDR2 LQKENI. CDR3 sequence: CASSPVGFEGTEAFF. The DNA of the CDR3 is TGTGCCAGCTCACCCGTGGGGTTTGAGGGCACTGAAGCTTTCTTT.

The table lists this clonotype with many counts. The chain recombines TRBV27 with TRBJ2-1; maybe TRBD2 (5 bases). CDR3 size: 15 residues. V was shortened by 5 bases and J by 6 bases, with 17 bases between the two germline ends. Germline loops: CDR1 MNHEY, CDR2 SMNVEV (reference sequence). The CDR3 nucleotides are TGTGCCAGCAGTAAGGTAGCGACCGCGGGCAATGAGCAGTTCTTC. Translated: CASSKVATAGNEQFF.

The chain recombines TRBV15 with TRBJ2-7, with a possible D match to TRBD2 (6 bases). Germline values: CDR1 LNHNV, CDR2 YYDKDF (reference sequence). V was pared by 4 bases and J by 5 bases, with 21 bases between. The CDR3 sequence is 16 residues long. CDR3 coding DNA: TGTGCCACCAGCACCTTTGGATGGGCGGGACCCCACGAGCAGTACTTC. It yields the protein CATSTFGWAGPHEQYF.

V and J are TRBV7-9 and TRBJ1-2, with D possibly matching TRBD1 (6 bases). Trimming left V 4 bases short and J 4 bases short, with 10 bases between. The CDR3 runs 13 residues. The V gene's germline CDR1 is SEHNR and CDR2 FQNEAQ (reference sequence). CDR3 residues: CASSYQGTYGYTF. As DNA, the CDR3 is TGTGCCAGCAGCTACCAGGGGACCTATGGCTACACCTTC.

The sample holds a few counts of this clonotype. This chain links TRBV20-1 with TRBJ1-2; TRBD1 might be the D (5 bases). The CDR3 covers 18 residues. Germline-derived CDR1 and CDR2 are DFQATT and SNEGSKA (reference sequence). V was cut by 4 bases and J by 7 bases, with 31 bases left in between. CDR3 sequence: CSAIPSSISPTGIGGYTF. CDR3 in DNA: TGCAGTGCTATTCCCTCTTCTATATCCCCTACAGGAATTGGTGGCTACACCTTC.

This clonotype was picked up many times. The rearrangement joins TRBV12-3 or TRBV12-4 to TRBJ1-2; D perhaps matches TRBD1 (5 bases). Trimming removed 3 bases at V and 0 bases at J, with 14 bases between. CDR3 length: 16 amino acids. CDR3 sequence (DNA): TGTGCCAGCAGTTTTGGCATATTAGGGGCTAACTATGGCTACACCTTC. It yields the protein CASSFGILGANYGYTF.

Remarks on this clonotype: A read error may be the cause here, since a much bigger clone is one base away. The J gene is TRBJ2-3, the V gene TRBV29-1; 7 bases are a match to TRBD2. The CDR3 sequence is 14 residues long. Germline loops: CDR1 SQVTM, CDR2 ANQGSEA. V gave up 4 bases and J gave up 5 bases; unmatched junction bases: 9. For the CDR3, the DNA is TGCAGCGTTGTACTAGCGAGAGTGATAGATACGCAGTATTTT. Protein product: CSVVLARVIDTQYF.

The V and J genes are TRBV11-2 and TRBJ2-1, with D unclear. Germline V lookup: CDR1 SGHAT, CDR2 FQNNGV. Trimming took off 1 base at V and 0 bases at J, with 10 bases between the two ends. The CDR3 has 16 amino acids. This chain's CDR3 is CASSLVTRSSYNEQFF. The CDR3, as DNA: TGTGCCAGCAGCTTAGTGACTCGAAGCTCCTACAATGAGCAGTTCTTC. Full variable domain (rest looked up from reference TRBV11-2 and TRBJ2-1): EAGVAQSPRYKIIEKRQSVAFWCNPISGHATLYWYQQILGQGPKLLIQFQNNGVVDDSQLPKDRFSAERLKGVDSTLKIQPAKLEDSAVYLCASSLVTRSSYNEQFFGPGTRLTVL.

This clonotype was seen only a few times. The chain joins TRBV19 to TRBJ1-1; perhaps TRBD1 as D (5 bases). There are 15 residues in the CDR3. The germline CDR1 and CDR2 sequences are LNHDA and SQIVND (reference sequence). Between the trimmed V and J ends, which lost 5 bases and 1 base, there was a span of 14 bases. CDR3 amino acids: CASSDRDGENTEAFF. CDR3 coding DNA: TGTGCCAGTAGTGACCGGGACGGGGAGAACACTGAAGCTTTCTTT.

The chain has TRBV9 and TRBJ2-1, with TRBD2 as a possible D gene (6 bases). V was shortened by 3 bases and J by 5 bases, with 12 bases between the two germline ends. CDR1 is SGDLS, CDR2 YYNGEE, per germline. The CDR3 has 14 amino acids. This CDR3 reads CASSALGGNNEQFF. Here the CDR3 DNA reads TGTGCCAGCAGCGCCCTCGGGGGAAACAATGAGCAGTTCTTC.